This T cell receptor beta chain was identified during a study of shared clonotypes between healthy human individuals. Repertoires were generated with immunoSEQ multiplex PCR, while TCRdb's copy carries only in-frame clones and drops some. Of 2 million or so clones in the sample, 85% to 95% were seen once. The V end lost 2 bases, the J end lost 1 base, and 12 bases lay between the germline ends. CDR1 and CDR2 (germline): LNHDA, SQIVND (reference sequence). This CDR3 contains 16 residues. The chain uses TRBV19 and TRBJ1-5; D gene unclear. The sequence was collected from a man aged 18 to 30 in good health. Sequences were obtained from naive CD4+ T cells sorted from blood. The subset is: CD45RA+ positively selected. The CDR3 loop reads CASSIIWDWSNQPQHF. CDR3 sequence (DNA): TGTGCCAGTAGTATAATCTGGGATTGGAGCAATCAGCCCCAGCATTTT.